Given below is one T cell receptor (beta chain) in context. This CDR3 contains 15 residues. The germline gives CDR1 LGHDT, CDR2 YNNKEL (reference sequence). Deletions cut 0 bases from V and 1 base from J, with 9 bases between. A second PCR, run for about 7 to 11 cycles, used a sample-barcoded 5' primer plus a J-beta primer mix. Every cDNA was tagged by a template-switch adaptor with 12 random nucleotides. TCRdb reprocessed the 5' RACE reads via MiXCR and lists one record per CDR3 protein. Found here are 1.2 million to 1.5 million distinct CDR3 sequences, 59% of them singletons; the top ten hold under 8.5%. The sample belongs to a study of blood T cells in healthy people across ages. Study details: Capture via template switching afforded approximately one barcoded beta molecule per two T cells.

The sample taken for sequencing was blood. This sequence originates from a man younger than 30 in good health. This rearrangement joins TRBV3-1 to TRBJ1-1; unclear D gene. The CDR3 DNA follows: TGTGCCAGCAGCCAAGACGAGGCAGAGAACACTGAAGCTTTCTTT. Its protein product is CASSQDEAENTEAFF.